Shown below are 11 T cell receptor beta chains from a single sample sequenced in a study of blood T cell repertoires in COVID-19. Method: immunoSEQ multiplex PCR; TCRdb's copy keeps in-frame clones and lacks some. The data contain 250,000 or so clones, 70% to 90% of them seen just once; the ten biggest clones take up 1.6%. What was sequenced was PBMCs or T cells enriched from blood (not recorded which). These receptors came from a woman aged 50 to 60 who had recovered from COVID-19.

The chain joins TRBV5-1 to TRBJ2-7, with D tentatively TRBD1 (6 bases). Germline assignment: CDR1 SGHRS and CDR2 YFSETQ. This CDR3 region has 15 residues. The ends were cut back, 3 bases at V and 1 base at J, with 14 bases in the middle. The CDR3 nucleotides are TGCGCCAGCAGCTGGGTGGACAGTCTGTCCTACGAGCAGTACTTC. This translates into CASSWVDSLSYEQYF.

This sequence joins TRBV11-1 and TRBJ2-1, with TRBD2 matching over 9 bases. V was clipped by 4 bases and J by 8 bases; unmatched bases: 9. Germline values: CDR1 SGHAT, CDR2 FQDESV (reference sequence). The CDR3 covers 15 residues. CDR3 coding DNA: TGTGCCAGCAGCTCTAAGGTAGCGGGGGTGGATGAGCAGTTCTTC. Its protein is CASSSKVAGVDEQFF.

V gene TRBV19 combines with J gene TRBJ1-6, with 7 nucleotides matching TRBD1. Looked up from germline, CDR1 is LNHDA and CDR2 is SQIVND (reference sequence). Losses at the gene ends were 5 bases for V and 5 bases for J; bases not matched to a gene: 6. The CDR3 totals 15 residues. CDR3 sequence reads: CASSFRDRDNSPLHF. DNA of the CDR3: TGTGCCAGTAGTTTTCGCGACAGGGATAATTCACCCCTCCACTTT.

This chain connects TRBV13 to TRBJ2-3; TRBD1 might be the D (5 bases). This CDR3 is built from 15 residues. V was shortened by 0 bases and J by 2 bases, with 9 bases between the two germline ends. Germline V gene sequence: CDR1 PRHDT, CDR2 FYEKMQ (reference sequence). This CDR3 is CASSLGGRVTDTQYF. In DNA, the CDR3 is TGTGCCAGCAGCTTAGGAGGCAGGGTCACAGATACGCAGTATTTT.

The rearrangement links TRBV4-2 to TRBJ1-6, with 9 nucleotides matching TRBD1. Germline CDR1 and CDR2: LGHNA and YNFKEQ. CDR3 size: 15 residues. V trimming: 1 base; J trimming: 9 bases; junction bases outside the gene matches: 4. CDR3 in DNA: TGTGCCAGCAGCCAAGGGACAGGGGAGGGTTCACCCCTCCACTTT. Its protein product is CASSQGTGEGSPLHF.

The CDR3 region has the DNA TGTGCCAGCAGTACTCGACAGAACGGGAACACTGAAGCTTTCTTT. Translating it yields CASSTRQNGNTEAFF. The chain combines TRBV27 with TRBJ1-1; maybe TRBD1 (5 bases). There are 15 residues in the CDR3. V was cut by 5 bases and J by 1 base, with 14 bases left in between. Germline CDR1 reads MNHEY; CDR2 reads SMNVEV (reference sequence).

This chain links TRBV18 with TRBJ2-7; no clear D gene. The germline V gene has CDR1 KGHSH and CDR2 LQKENI. CDR3 length equals 16 residues. V was clipped by 3 bases and J by 2 bases, with 17 bases between them. In nucleotides, the CDR3 is TGTGCCAGCTCACCGGTCTCAGCACTATCAACCTACGAGCAGTACTTC. As protein: CASSPVSALSTYEQYF.

This clone came up a few times. V is TRBV5-1 and J is TRBJ1-1, with 8 bases that match TRBD1. This CDR3 is built from 16 residues. J was trimmed by 0 bases and V by 4 bases; bases with no gene match: 8. CDR1 is SGHRS, CDR2 YFSETQ, per germline. Here the CDR3 reads CASSRTPTGVNTEAFF. As DNA, the CDR3 is TGCGCCAGCAGCCGAACACCGACAGGGGTGAACACTGAAGCTTTCTTT.

The chain is built from TRBV12-5 and TRBJ2-1; TRBD2 matches at 11 bases. The CDR3 consists of 14 residues. The germline gives CDR1 LGHNT, CDR2 FRNRAP. Trimming removed 5 bases from V and 9 bases from J; junction bases left unmatched: 6. CDR3 loop: CASGISGRGGEQFF. CDR3 nucleotide sequence: TGTGCTAGTGGTATTAGCGGGAGGGGTGGTGAGCAGTTCTTC. Complete variable domain (other parts from reference TRBV12-5 and TRBJ2-1): DARVTQTPRHKVTEMGQEVTMRCQPILGHNTVFWYRQTMMQGLELLAYFRNRAPLDDSGMPKDRFSAEMPDATLATLKIQPSEPRDSAVYFCASGISGRGGEQFFGPGTRLTVL.

The chain has TRBV9 and TRBJ2-3; D is uncertain. The germline CDR1 and CDR2 sequences are SGDLS and YYNGEE. This CDR3 is built from 14 residues. V lost 0 bases and J lost 2, with 7 bases in between. DNA of the CDR3: TGTGCCAGCAGCGTAGGGCAGGACACAGATACGCAGTATTTT. Translated, it gives CASSVGQDTDTQYF.

The chain recombines TRBV29-1 with TRBJ2-3; 8 positions match TRBD1. Losses at the gene ends were 6 bases for V and 1 base for J; bases not matched to a gene: 3. The CDR3 loop spans 13 amino acids. Germline V gene data show CDR1 as SQVTM and CDR2 as ANQGSEA. CDR3 DNA sequence: TGCAGCGTGTTGACAGGGGGCACAGATACGCAGTATTTT. This sequence encodes CSVLTGGTDTQYF.